This record concerns one T cell receptor (beta chain) sequence. This clonotype was seen a handful of times. Which antigen it targets is not known. One junction end disagrees with the germline gene, perhaps due to a read error. Its CDR3 holds 15 amino acids, cysteine through phenylalanine. The only DNA kept is the CDR3, 45 bases in frame from the first base. CDR1 and CDR2, per the germline V gene, are SGHVS and FNYEAQ. This sample's treatment or condition label indicates: in vitro stimulation with specific CMV peptide epitopes to enrich CMV-specific T cells. This specimen comes from a study of T cell repertoires in cytomegalovirus infection (dated by TCRdb to about 2019). About the full investigation: The peptide stimulations were aimed at well-studied HLA-B-restricted epitopes as well as recently identified HLA-C-restricted CMV epitopes, whose presentation resists viral immunomodulation. The HLA type of each donor mattered for the analysis, because public TCR beta signatures pointed to carriage of CMV infection along with the matching HLA type.

The reads were generated on an Illumina HiSeq 1500. The public reads were reprocessed in TCRdb via fastp at Q25 and MiXCR, keeping in-frame beta chains. Rows merge per CDR3 protein into single entries with the most common DNA and genes. The table for this sample lists roughly 990,000 distinct CDR3 sequences; 25% to 40% of them were counted only once. Roughly 12% of the sample is taken by the ten largest. The study at large found these results: The ex vivo response was dominated by HLA-C-restricted CMV-specific TCR beta clonotypes, which also provided the single most frequent clonotype in two of eight donors. Carriers of CMV infection plus the relevant HLA type were discriminated by the cumulative frequency of public TCR beta family members in the study cohort and in an independent roughly 320-donor cohort.

The material sequenced was cultured CD8+ T cells from PBMCs, taken from culture after CMV antigen stimulation. This sequence was found in a human donor in good health (CMV status not recorded). Some clones in this sample may be carry-over from other donors' samples. Rearrangement joined TRBV7-6 to TRBJ2-5; a weak D assignment points to TRBD1 (6 bases agree). The nucleotide sequence reads TGTGCTAGCAGCACTACGGATACAGGGATAGAGACCCAGTACTTC. It translates to CASSTTDTGIETQYF.